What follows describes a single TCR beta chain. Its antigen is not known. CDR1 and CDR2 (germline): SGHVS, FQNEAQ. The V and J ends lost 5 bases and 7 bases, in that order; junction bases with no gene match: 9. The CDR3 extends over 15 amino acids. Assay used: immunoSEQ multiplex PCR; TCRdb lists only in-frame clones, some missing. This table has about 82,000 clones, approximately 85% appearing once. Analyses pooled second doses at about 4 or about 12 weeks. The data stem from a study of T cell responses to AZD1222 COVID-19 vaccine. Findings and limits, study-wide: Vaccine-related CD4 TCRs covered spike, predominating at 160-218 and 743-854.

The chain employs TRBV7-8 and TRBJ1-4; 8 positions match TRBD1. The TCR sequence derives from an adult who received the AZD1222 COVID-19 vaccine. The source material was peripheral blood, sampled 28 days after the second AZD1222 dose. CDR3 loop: CASSRTQGAGEKLFF. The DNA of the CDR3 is TGTGCCAGCAGCCGCACGCAGGGGGCTGGTGAAAAACTGTTTTTT.